Each of the 3 T cell receptor beta chains below was sequenced from the same sample in a study of blood T cell repertoires in COVID-19. Generated by immunoSEQ multiplex PCR, the TCRdb table keeps only in-frame clones and is missing some. This sample has roughly 160,000 clones; roughly 86% occur once, and the top ten carry 5.5% to 7%. Specimen: peripheral blood. These receptors came from a man in his fifties or sixties with active or convalescent COVID-19.

V gene TRBV6-2 or TRBV6-3 combines with J gene TRBJ1-1; possible D gene TRBD1, 6 bases. The CDR3 runs to 16 residues. V dropped 4 bases and J dropped 3 bases, with 18 bases sitting between them. The germline gives CDR1 MNHEY, CDR2 SVGEGT. The CDR3: CASSSPLGQGYTEAFF. The CDR3 nucleotides read TGTGCCAGCAGTTCCCCATTGGGCCAGGGGTACACTGAAGCTTTCTTT.

This clone was observed a handful of times. The gene calls are TRBV28 and TRBJ1-2; TRBD1 is a possible D gene (6 bases). Trimming took off 3 bases at V and 9 bases at J, with 17 bases between the two ends. The CDR3 has 14 amino acids. Germline V gene lookup returns CDR1 MDHEN and CDR2 SYDVKM. The chain's CDR3 is CASSFTDSRFSYTF. Here the CDR3 DNA reads TGTGCCAGCAGTTTTACGGACAGTCGGTTTAGCTACACCTTC.

V is TRBV5-4 and J is TRBJ2-3, with D possibly TRBD2 on 5 matching bases. The CDR3 runs 14 residues. Germline assignment: CDR1 SGHNT and CDR2 YYREEE (reference sequence). Trimming stripped 2 bases from V and 0 bases from J, with 7 bases between. The CDR3 DNA sequence: TGTGCCAGCAGCTTTGCGGGCAGCACAGATACGCAGTATTTT. Its translation: CASSFAGSTDTQYF.